This TCR beta chain originates from a study of CD8 T cells in Susac syndrome. The RNA, about 0.45 to 1 ug, was put through reverse transcription using random hexamers. One entry per CDR3 protein results from TCRdb running MiXCR on the immunoSEQ multiplex PCR reads. The sample consists of roughly 100,000 distinct CDR3 sequences, roughly 94% of them appearing once. This CDR3 has 15 amino acids. Trimming took 1 base from V and 6 from J; bases not matched to a gene: 8. Germline V gene sequence: CDR1 SQVTM, CDR2 ANQGSEA. The specimen was CD8+ T cells from PBMCs. The receptor comes from a human donor with Susac syndrome. V is TRBV29-1 and J is TRBJ2-3; 9 positions agree with TRBD1. The CDR3 nucleotides read TGCAGCGTTGAAGGGGGACAGGGTAGGAGTGATACGCAGTATTTT. Encoded protein: CSVEGGQGRSDTQYF.